The 23 T cell receptor beta chains given below trace back to one sample, sequenced in a study of cytomegalovirus exposure and HLA in healthy donors. The PCR had 60 Vbeta and 13 Jbeta primers. The method was immunoSEQ multiplex PCR; TCRdb's version includes in-frame clones alone and lacks a portion of them. The table has under 200,000 clones, roughly 75% seen once. The sequencing sample was made of PBMCs. The origin of the receptors is a woman aged 45-60 years in good health and CMV-seropositive.

This clone was counted only a few times. V usage is TRBV27 and J usage is TRBJ2-1, with a tentative D call TRBD2 (5 bases). The V gene lost 3 bases and the J gene lost 3 bases, with 12 bases spanning the gap. The CDR3 totals 15 residues. Germline V gives CDR1 MNHEY, CDR2 SMNVEV (reference sequence). This CDR3 is CASSFIRGRYNEQFF. The CDR3 DNA sequence: TGTGCCAGCAGTTTCATCCGGGGTCGCTACAATGAGCAGTTCTTC.

The rearrangement joins TRBV6-1 to TRBJ1-5; 8 bases agree with TRBD1. With 4 bases clipped from V and 0 bases from J, the junction kept 8 bases outside the gene matches. Germline assignment: CDR1 MNHNS and CDR2 SASEGT. This CDR3 is 17 amino acids long. The CDR3 bases are TGTGCCAGCAGTGGGAGAAGACAGGGGTTTAGCAATCAGCCCCAGCATTTT. It specifies CASSGRRQGFSNQPQHF.

The chain employs TRBV11-1 and TRBJ2-3; 12 positions match TRBD2. The CDR3 is 14 residues long. Per germline, CDR1 SGHAT and CDR2 FQDESV (reference sequence). J gave up 7 bases and V 10 bases, and 9 bases lay outside the gene matches. CDR3 sequence: CATSLAGGPNTQYF. The CDR3 region has the DNA TGTGCCACTTCACTAGCGGGAGGCCCTAATACGCAGTATTTT. The whole variable domain, filled in from reference TRBV11-1 and TRBJ2-3, reads EAEVAQSPRYKITEKSQAVAFWCDPISGHATLYWYRQILGQGPELLVQFQDESVVDDSQLPKDRFSAERLKGVDSTLKIQPAELGDSAMYLCATSLAGGPNTQYFGPGTRLTVL.

This chain links TRBV2 with TRBJ1-3; TRBD1 agrees at 10 bases. The CDR3 consists of 15 residues. Germline loops: CDR1 SNHLY, CDR2 FYNNEI. The ends lost 4 bases at V and 3 bases at J; junction bases unmatched: 3. DNA for the CDR3: TGTGCCAGCAGTGGTGACAGGGGGCTTGGAAACACCATATATTTT. Residues: CASSGDRGLGNTIYF.

The chain combines TRBV11-2 with TRBJ2-7; 11 positions match TRBD2. The CDR3 runs to 15 residues. J was trimmed by 3 bases and V by 5 bases; bases with no gene match: 6. Germline assignment: CDR1 SGHAT and CDR2 FQNNGV. The CDR3 here is CASSPGTSGLYEQYF. The CDR3, as DNA: TGTGCCAGCAGCCCCGGGACTAGCGGCCTCTACGAGCAGTACTTC.

This clone was observed a handful of times. J is TRBJ2-1 and V is TRBV28; D uncertain. V lost 3 bases, J lost 8 bases, and 5 bases lay in between. CDR1 is MDHEN, CDR2 SYDVKM, per germline. The CDR3 loop spans 11 amino acids. CDR3 bases: TGTGCCAGCAGTTTCTCTTATGAGCAGTTCTTC. Translated: CASSFSYEQFF.

V is TRBV4-2 and J is TRBJ2-1; D may be TRBD2 (5 bases). V lost 0 bases and J lost 0, with 12 bases in between. Germline CDR1 is LGHNA and CDR2 is YNFKEQ. The CDR3 loop spans 17 amino acids. For the CDR3, the DNA is TGTGCCAGCAGCCAAGAAGGCGGGCCGAGCTCCTACAATGAGCAGTTCTTC. Encoded protein: CASSQEGGPSSYNEQFF.

J is TRBJ2-5 and V is TRBV15; D possibly matches TRBD1 or TRBD2 (5 bases each). The J call may be incorrect, as the DNA end agrees better with TRBJ2-7. Germline CDR1 is LNHNV and CDR2 is YYDKDF (reference sequence). The CDR3 length is 14 residues. The DNA of the CDR3 is TGTGCCACCAGCAGAGTGGGTGGGGGCTACGAGCAGTACTTC. Protein sequence: CATSRVGGGYEQYF.

J is TRBJ2-3 and V is TRBV11-2; no clear D gene. Germline CDR1 reads SGHAT; CDR2 reads FQNNGV. Trimming removed 0 bases at V and 2 bases at J, with 6 bases between. The CDR3 covers 14 residues. The DNA for the CDR3 is TGTGCCAGCAGCTTAGAATCATTCACAGATACGCAGTATTTT. The encoded protein is CASSLESFTDTQYF.

CDR3 nucleotide sequence: TGTGCCAGCCTCCAGGCGAGTAGCACAGATACGCAGTATTTT. Protein: CASLQASSTDTQYF. This chain links TRBV18 with TRBJ2-3; D is unclear. Trimming shortened V by 8 bases and J by 0 bases, and 12 bases separated the two germline ends. CDR3 length: 14 amino acids. CDR1 KGHSH and CDR2 LQKENI come from the germline V gene.

V usage is TRBV7-9 and J usage is TRBJ2-1; D is unresolved. Germline V gives CDR1 SEHNR, CDR2 FQNEAQ (reference sequence). The V end was cut by 5 bases, the J end by 6 bases, with 11 bases between. The CDR3 spans 13 residues. The DNA for the CDR3 is TGTGCCAGCAGCCAAATCGCAGGCAATGAGCAGTTCTTC. Its protein is CASSQIAGNEQFF.

The chain employs TRBV5-1 and TRBJ1-4; 7 bases map to TRBD1. J was trimmed by 5 bases and V by 4 bases; bases with no gene match: 8. CDR1 SGHRS and CDR2 YFSETQ come from the germline V gene. The CDR3 totals 15 residues. The CDR3 nucleotides read TGCGCCAGCAGCGTAGGGGACAGCCAAAATGAAAAACTGTTTTTT. This translates into CASSVGDSQNEKLFF.

The chain carries TRBV5-4 and TRBJ2-2; possible D gene TRBD1, 6 bases. Germline V gene lookup returns CDR1 SGHNT and CDR2 YYREEE (reference sequence). The CDR3 has 15 amino acids. Trimming took 0 bases from V and 6 from J, leaving 12 bases between them. This CDR3 reads CASSLAGAGAGELFF. Written as DNA, the CDR3 is TGTGCCAGCAGCTTGGCCGGGGCAGGGGCCGGGGAGCTGTTTTTT.

V is TRBV5-1 and J is TRBJ2-1, with 7 positions matching TRBD2. V was pared by 6 bases and J by 1 base, with 4 bases of the junction left unmatched. CDR3 length equals 14 residues. Germline CDR1 SGHRS, CDR2 YFSETQ. The CDR3 nucleotides read TGCGCCAGCAAGAGCGGGGTGTCCTACAATGAGCAGTTCTTC. It codes for CASKSGVSYNEQFF.

The V gene is TRBV4-3, the J gene TRBJ2-7; 10 positions agree with TRBD1. V lost 3 bases, J lost 3 bases, and 5 bases stayed unmatched. The germline V gene encodes CDR1 LGHNA and CDR2 YSLEER. This CDR3 contains 15 residues. CDR3 loop: CASSQLRTGGYEQYF. The CDR3 DNA is TGCGCCAGCAGCCAGCTACGGACAGGGGGCTACGAGCAGTACTTC.

The CDR3 reads CASSIVDRAHTEAFF. The CDR3 DNA is TGTGCCAGTAGTATAGTGGACAGGGCCCACACTGAAGCTTTCTTT. The chain uses TRBV19 and TRBJ1-1; the match to TRBD1 covers 8 bases. Per germline, CDR1 LNHDA and CDR2 SQIVND (reference sequence). The V and J ends lost 1 base and 3 bases, in that order; junction bases with no gene match: 4. The length of the CDR3 is 15 residues.

The J gene is TRBJ2-3, the V gene TRBV18, with TRBD1 identical over 9 bases. V gave up 2 bases and J gave up 6 bases; unmatched junction bases: 3. The CDR3 sequence is 14 residues long. Looked up from germline, CDR1 is KGHSH and CDR2 is LQKENI. The CDR3 nucleotides read TGTGCCAGCTCACCAGGACAGGGGATTGATACGCAGTATTTT. Its protein product is CASSPGQGIDTQYF.

Here the CDR3 DNA reads TGTGCCAGCAGTTTTTTTGCGGGAGAAGTGAGGAACGAGCAGTACTTC. Residues: CASSFFAGEVRNEQYF. The genes are TRBV28 and TRBJ2-7; the match to TRBD2 covers 7 bases. V trimming: 3 bases; J trimming: 5 bases; junction bases outside the gene matches: 13. From germline, CDR1 is MDHEN and CDR2 SYDVKM. The CDR3 length is 16 residues. The full variable domain, completed using reference TRBV28 and TRBJ2-7, is DVKVTQSSRYLVKRTGEKVFLECVQDMDHENMFWYRQDPGLGLRLIYFSYDVKMKEKGDIPEGYSVSREKKERFSLILESASTNQTSMYLCASSFFAGEVRNEQYFGPGTRLTVT.

The V gene is TRBV11-1, the J gene TRBJ2-7; 9 positions match TRBD1. This CDR3 spans 15 amino acids. Germline assignment: CDR1 SGHAT and CDR2 FQDESV (reference sequence). The J segment lost 4 bases and the V segment lost 6 bases, leaving 10 bases of the junction unmatched. CDR3 nucleotides: TGTGCCAGCAGGCCAAGTGGGACAGGGATTTACGAGCAGTACTTC. This gives the protein CASRPSGTGIYEQYF. Variable domain in full (rest from reference TRBV11-1 and TRBJ2-7): EAEVAQSPRYKITEKSQAVAFWCDPISGHATLYWYRQILGQGPELLVQFQDESVVDDSQLPKDRFSAERLKGVDSTLKIQPAELGDSAMYLCASRPSGTGIYEQYFGPGTRLTVT.

The rearrangement uses TRBV19 and TRBJ1-5, with D unclear. Germline V gene lookup returns CDR1 LNHDA and CDR2 SQIVND (reference sequence). The CDR3 sequence is 13 residues long. V was pared by 9 bases and J by 6 bases, with 15 bases between. The CDR3 bases are TGTGCCAGCACGGGGAAAGGCTCTCAGCCCCAGCATTTT. Protein product: CASTGKGSQPQHF.

This clone was counted between two and nine times. The V call is TRBV5-5, the J call TRBJ2-3, with no clear D. The CDR3 runs 14 residues. Germline V gene lookup returns CDR1 SGHKS and CDR2 YYEKEE (reference sequence). V was pared by 1 base and J by 4 bases, with 10 bases between. The CDR3 region has the DNA TGTGCCAGCAGCTTGCCGATACTGGCAGATACGCAGTATTTT. It codes for CASSLPILADTQYF.

This chain joins TRBV16 and TRBJ1-6, with no clear D. CDR3 size: 15 residues. Trimming cost V 4 bases and J 9 bases, with 16 bases left between them. CDR1 is KGHSY, CDR2 FQNENV, per germline. The CDR3 nucleotides are TGTGCCAGCAGCCTCCAGTCCTCGATTGGTTCACCCCTCCACTTT. Its translation: CASSLQSSIGSPLHF.

The chain recombines TRBV6-5 with TRBJ2-7, with a weak D call TRBD1 (5 bases). Germline V gene sequence: CDR1 MNHEY, CDR2 SVGAGI. The CDR3 extends over 15 amino acids. The V end was cut by 5 bases, the J end by 4 bases, with 18 bases between. CDR3 sequence (DNA): TGTGCCAGCAGTACTCCGAGACCAGGGCTATACGAGCAGTACTTC. Translated: CASSTPRPGLYEQYF.